Following are 5 T cell receptor beta chains from one sample sequenced in a study of cytomegalovirus exposure and HLA in healthy donors. This PCR relied on a set of 60 Vbeta primers and 13 Jbeta primers. Method: immunoSEQ multiplex PCR; TCRdb's copy keeps in-frame clones and lacks some. Of approximately 140,000 clones in the sample, approximately 80% were seen once. The specimen was PBMCs. These receptors all come from a girl aged 2 to 10 in good health and CMV-seronegative.

The J gene is TRBJ1-5, the V gene TRBV4-3, with TRBD1 matching 9 bases. The V gene end was trimmed by 0 bases and the J gene end by 2 bases; junction bases not matched to a gene: 2. Per germline, CDR1 LGHNA and CDR2 YSLEER. This CDR3 is built from 16 residues. The CDR3 DNA sequence: TGCGCCAGCAGCCAAGATACAGGGGGCGGCAATCAGCCCCAGCATTTT. Translating it yields CASSQDTGGGNQPQHF.

J is TRBJ2-7 and V is TRBV20-1; no clear D. CDR1 is DFQATT and CDR2 is SNEGSKA in the germline V gene (reference sequence). Trimming took 2 bases from V and 4 from J, leaving 6 bases between them. The CDR3 runs 11 residues. The CDR3 DNA reads TGCAGTGCTAGATTCGGGTACGAGCAGTACTTC. Translating gives CSARFGYEQYF.

The J gene is TRBJ1-1, the V gene TRBV7-6; no reliable D call. V was clipped by 3 bases and J by 4 bases, with 12 bases between them. This CDR3 is built from 14 residues. Germline loops: CDR1 SGHVS, CDR2 FNYEAQ. The CDR3 spells CASSFEGRSTEAFF. Written as DNA, the CDR3 is TGTGCCAGCAGCTTCGAGGGAAGGAGCACTGAAGCTTTCTTT.

This clone was observed a single time. The chain is built from TRBV28 and TRBJ1-1; no firm D call. Trimming took off 2 bases at V and 4 bases at J, with 14 bases between the two ends. CDR1 is MDHEN, CDR2 SYDVKM, per germline. The length of the CDR3 is 15 residues. CDR3 DNA sequence: TGTGCCAGCAGTTTACGGGGAGGGCCGGGCACTGAAGCTTTCTTT. Protein: CASSLRGGPGTEAFF.

V gene TRBV28 combines with J gene TRBJ1-5; TRBD1 might be the D (5 bases). This CDR3 contains 13 residues. Trimming pared 3 bases from V and 11 bases from J, leaving 14 bases between. CDR1 is MDHEN, CDR2 SYDVKM, per germline. Here the CDR3 reads CASSLFQGKAQHF. CDR3 nucleotides: TGTGCCAGCAGTTTGTTTCAGGGTAAGGCCCAGCATTTT.